These 9 T cell receptor beta chains were sequenced from one sample in a study of T-cell memory formation after mild COVID-19. TCRdb itself ran the 5' RACE reads through MiXCR, one entry per CDR3 protein. The sample records around 250,000 distinct CDR3 sequences, 8% to 10% being singletons. The sequencing input was PBMCs or a T cell subset sorted from them (not recorded which). All receptors derive from a man aged 18 to 30 who had mild COVID-19 (a few samples of this study predate the infection). Cell type and time point are not known.

The chain employs TRBV4-1 and TRBJ1-6; D not certain. CDR3 length: 17 residues. Trimming took 0 bases from V and 4 from J, leaving 13 bases between them. From germline, CDR1 is MGHRA and CDR2 YSYEKL. CDR3 coding DNA: TGCGCCAGCAGCCAAGATGGGCGCCAGATTTATAATTCACCCCTCCACTTT. Encoded protein: CASSQDGRQIYNSPLHF.

This clonotype was counted only a few times. The V call is TRBV12-3 or TRBV12-4, the J call TRBJ1-1; TRBD1 matches at 7 bases. J gave up 7 bases and V 5 bases, and 13 bases lay outside the gene matches. The CDR3 runs 15 residues. The CDR3 sequence is CASSDGQAWSGEAFF. The CDR3 coding sequence is TGTGCCAGCAGTGACGGACAGGCGTGGTCGGGTGAAGCTTTCTTT.

This clonotype showed up just a few times. The chain carries TRBV9 and TRBJ2-1; TRBD2 aligns across 15 bases. The CDR3 is 16 amino acids. Losses at the gene ends were 3 bases for V and 6 bases for J; bases not matched to a gene: 4. Germline CDR1 and CDR2: SGDLS and YYNGEE. The chain's CDR3 is CASSAGTSGGLNEQFF. The DNA for the CDR3 is TGTGCCAGCAGCGCAGGGACTAGCGGGGGGCTCAATGAGCAGTTCTTC.

V usage is TRBV2 and J usage is TRBJ1-1, with no clear D. There are 12 residues in the CDR3. Germline V CDR1 and CDR2: SNHLY, FYNNEI. V dropped 8 bases and J dropped 4 bases, with 11 bases sitting between them. The CDR3 DNA reads TGTGCCAGCCGATACGGGATCACTGAAGCTTTCTTT. Its protein is CASRYGITEAFF.

The gene calls are TRBV6-5 and TRBJ1-5; D not certain. Trimming took off 6 bases at V and 1 base at J, with 7 bases between the two ends. CDR1 and CDR2 from the germline V gene are MNHEY and SVGAGI. CDR3 length: 13 residues. CDR3: CASSVRSNQPQHF. The CDR3 DNA sequence: TGTGCCAGCAGCGTCCGAAGCAATCAGCCCCAGCATTTT.

This sequence joins TRBV20-1 and TRBJ2-7, with TRBD1 matching over 11 bases. The CDR3 length is 13 residues. In germline, CDR1 is DFQATT, CDR2 SNEGSKA (reference sequence). V gave up 5 bases and J gave up 7 bases; unmatched junction bases: 7. CDR3 loop: CSAGGQGATEQYF. The CDR3, as DNA: TGCAGTGCTGGCGGACAGGGGGCGACTGAGCAGTACTTC.

This clonotype was detected ten times or more. J is TRBJ1-3 and V is TRBV20-1; 8 bases agree with TRBD1. The trim removed 6 bases at V and 0 bases at J, leaving 19 bases unmatched. Germline V gives CDR1 DFQATT, CDR2 SNEGSKA (reference sequence). The CDR3 loop spans 19 amino acids. The CDR3 DNA reads as TGCAGTGCCACCGAAGTCGCAGGGGGCGGATGGGCCTCTGGAAACACCATATATTTT. This gives the protein CSATEVAGGGWASGNTIYF.

Ten or more counts support this clonotype. The CDR3 reads CSASPGGEAYGYTF. The CDR3 nucleotides are TGCAGTGCTAGCCCCGGAGGGGAAGCCTATGGCTACACCTTC. This chain uses TRBV20-1 with TRBJ1-2, with D tentatively TRBD1 (5 bases). CDR3 size: 14 residues. Germline CDR1 reads DFQATT; CDR2 reads SNEGSKA (reference sequence). Trimming shortened V by 3 bases and J by 4 bases, and 15 bases separated the two germline ends.

The V gene is TRBV7-3, the J gene TRBJ2-3; D is possibly TRBD1 (6 bases). The CDR3 is 16 amino acids. Germline V gene sequence: CDR1 SGHTA, CDR2 FQGTGA. Trimming stripped 5 bases from V and 1 base from J, with 16 bases between. CDR3 loop: CASSAGVTGRTDTQYF. The CDR3 region has the DNA TGTGCCAGCAGCGCCGGGGTAACAGGGCGCACAGATACGCAGTATTTT.